The clone carrying this T cell receptor (beta chain) was seen a single time. As yet, its antigen is unknown. This entry comes from a study of cytomegalovirus exposure and HLA in healthy donors. Both 60 Vbeta primers and 13 Jbeta primers went into the PCR. The table came from immunoSEQ multiplex PCR; TCRdb's copy has only in-frame clones and leaves some out. The sample lists 150,000 or so clones; 70% to 90% were seen once. Study-level findings and limits: CMV antigen specificity of a few CMV-associated chains was confirmed in vitro. Later analysis demonstrated an association between a missense DCLRE1C variant and TCR beta V- and J-gene trimming. Reported performance of the classifier showed diagnosis of cytomegalovirus status with high specificity and sensitivity. Productive status was seen about 87% or about 30% of the time for most TCR beta V segments in an earlier analysis.

This CDR3 contains 14 residues. CDR1 is SGHNT and CDR2 is YYREEE in the germline V gene (reference sequence). The V gene lost 4 bases and the J gene lost 7 bases, with 18 bases spanning the gap. The V and J genes are TRBV5-4 and TRBJ2-7; possible D gene TRBD1, 6 bases. The sample consisted of PBMCs. This receptor was obtained from a woman aged 40 to 55 in good health and CMV-seropositive. CDR3 sequence reads: CASSLPDRAEEQYF. Written as DNA, the CDR3 is TGTGCCAGCAGCCTGCCGGACAGAGCTGAAGAGCAGTACTTC.